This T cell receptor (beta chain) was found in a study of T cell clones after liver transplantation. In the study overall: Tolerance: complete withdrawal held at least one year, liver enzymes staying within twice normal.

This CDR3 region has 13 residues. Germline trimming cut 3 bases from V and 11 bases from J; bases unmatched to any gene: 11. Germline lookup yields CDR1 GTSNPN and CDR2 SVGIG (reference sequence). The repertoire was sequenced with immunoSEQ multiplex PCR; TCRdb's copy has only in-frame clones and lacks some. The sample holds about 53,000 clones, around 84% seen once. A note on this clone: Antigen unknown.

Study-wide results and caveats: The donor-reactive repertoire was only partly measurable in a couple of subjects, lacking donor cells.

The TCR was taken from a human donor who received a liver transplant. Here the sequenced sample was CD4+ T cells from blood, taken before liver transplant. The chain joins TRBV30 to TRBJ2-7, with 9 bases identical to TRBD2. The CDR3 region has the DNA TGTGCCTGGAGCAAAGGACTAGCGAGGGGAGAGTACTTC. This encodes CAWSKGLARGEYF.